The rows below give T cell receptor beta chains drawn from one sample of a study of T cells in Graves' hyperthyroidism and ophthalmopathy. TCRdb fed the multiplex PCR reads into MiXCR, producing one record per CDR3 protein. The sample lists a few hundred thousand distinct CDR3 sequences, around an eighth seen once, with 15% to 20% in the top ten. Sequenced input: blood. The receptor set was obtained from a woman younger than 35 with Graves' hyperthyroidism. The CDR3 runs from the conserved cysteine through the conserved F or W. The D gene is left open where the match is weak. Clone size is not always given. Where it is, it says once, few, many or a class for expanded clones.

CDR3nt: TGCAGCGTGGGGACCGCCAACGGGGAGCTGTTTTTT
CDR3aa: CSVGTANGELFF
v_gene: TRBV29-1
abundance: few
j_gene: TRBJ2-2
d_gene: NA

CDR3nt: TGTGCCAGCTCACCATCTAGCGGGATCTCCGTGGCTGGGGCCAACGTCCTGACTTTC
CDR3aa: CASSPSSGISVAGANVLTF
v_gene: TRBV18
abundance: NA
j_gene: TRBJ2-6
d_gene: TRBD2

CDR3nt: TGTGCCAGCAGCTTGGCCCCCTACGAGCAGTTCTTC
CDR3aa: CASSLAPYEQFF
v_gene: TRBV9
abundance: once
j_gene: TRBJ2-1
d_gene: NA

CDR3nt: TGTGCCAGCAGTTCCCAGGGGGCGAGGGCCGGGGAGCTGTTTTTT
CDR3aa: CASSSQGARAGELFF
v_gene: TRBV27
abundance: NA
j_gene: TRBJ2-2
d_gene: TRBD1

CDR3nt: TGTGCCAGCAGTTTAGCGCGGGGCCGCTCATTCTTC
CDR3aa: CASSLARGRSFF
v_gene: TRBV12-3/TRBV12-4
abundance: NA
j_gene: TRBJ2-1
d_gene: NA

CDR3nt: TGTGCCAGCATCCTCGCCAGCGGGAGGGCGGGGAATGAGCAGTTCTTC
CDR3aa: CASILASGRAGNEQFF
v_gene: TRBV12-3/TRBV12-4
abundance: many
j_gene: TRBJ2-1
d_gene: TRBD2

CDR3nt: TGTGCCAGCTCCCGGGACAGTTATAATGAAAAACTGTTTTTT
CDR3aa: CASSRDSYNEKLFF
v_gene: TRBV6-1
abundance: few
j_gene: TRBJ1-4
d_gene: TRBD1

CDR3nt: TGTGCCAGCTCAATTCCCGGGGGGCCTAAAAACATTCAGTACTTC
CDR3aa: CASSIPGGPKNIQYF
v_gene: TRBV18
abundance: NA
j_gene: TRBJ2-4
d_gene: NA

CDR3nt: TGTGCCAGCAGCCAAGGGGAGAGGGGTGAGCAGTTCTTC
CDR3aa: CASSQGERGEQFF
v_gene: TRBV3-1
abundance: NA
j_gene: TRBJ2-1
d_gene: NA

CDR3nt: TGTGCCAGCAGCAGGGGGCCTCAGCGGGAGATAACCTACGAGCAGTACTTC
CDR3aa: CASSRGPQREITYEQYF
v_gene: TRBV9
abundance: NA
j_gene: TRBJ2-7
d_gene: NA

CDR3nt: TGTGCCACCAGTGAAATCGGACAGGCAAGTTCAGATACGCAGTATTTT
CDR3aa: CATSEIGQASSDTQYF
v_gene: TRBV24-1
abundance: NA
j_gene: TRBJ2-3
d_gene: TRBD1

CDR3nt: TGCGCCAGCAGCCAAAGCCCCCTAGCGGCACAACTAGATACGCAGTATTTT
CDR3aa: CASSQSPLAAQLDTQYF
v_gene: TRBV4-1
abundance: NA
j_gene: TRBJ2-3
d_gene: TRBD2

CDR3nt: TGTGCCAGCAGCTTAGCTGGGCGGCAAGGCACAGATACGCAGTATTTT
CDR3aa: CASSLAGRQGTDTQYF
v_gene: TRBV11-2
abundance: many
j_gene: TRBJ2-3
d_gene: NA

CDR3nt: TGCGCCAGTGGGCACAAAGGTGAGGAGACCCAGTACTTC
CDR3aa: CASGHKGEETQYF
v_gene: TRBV5-1
abundance: NA
j_gene: TRBJ2-5
d_gene: NA

CDR3nt: TGTGCCAGCAGCCAAGATACCCCTCGGATGAACACTGAAGCTTTCTTT
CDR3aa: CASSQDTPRMNTEAFF
v_gene: TRBV3-1
abundance: NA
j_gene: TRBJ1-1
d_gene: NA

CDR3nt: TGTGCCAGCAGTTTCCCGGGACAAGCGGTGAATGAGCAGTTCTTC
CDR3aa: CASSFPGQAVNEQFF
v_gene: TRBV27
abundance: few
j_gene: TRBJ2-1
d_gene: NA

CDR3nt: TGTGCCTGGAAATCAATTGACAGGTACAATGAGCAGTTCTTC
CDR3aa: CAWKSIDRYNEQFF
v_gene: TRBV30
abundance: NA
j_gene: TRBJ2-1
d_gene: NA

CDR3nt: TGTGCCAGCAGTGGTCATATGGGAAACACCGGGGAGCTGTTTTTT
CDR3aa: CASSGHMGNTGELFF
v_gene: TRBV2
abundance: many
j_gene: TRBJ2-2
d_gene: NA

CDR3nt: TGTGCCAGCAGCCGACTAGACTTGAACTACGAGCAGTACTTC
CDR3aa: CASSRLDLNYEQYF
v_gene: TRBV28
abundance: many
j_gene: TRBJ2-7
d_gene: NA

CDR3nt: TGCAGTGCTCTCGCGGTGGGCCTAAGTGAGCAGTTCTTC
CDR3aa: CSALAVGLSEQFF
v_gene: TRBV20-1
abundance: many
j_gene: TRBJ2-1
d_gene: NA

CDR3nt: TGCAGTGCCCCCCTAGCGGGAAGCTCCGCTACGCAGTATTTT
CDR3aa: CSAPLAGSSATQYF
v_gene: TRBV20-1
abundance: many
j_gene: TRBJ2-3
d_gene: TRBD2

CDR3nt: TGTGCCAGCAGCGTAGTTGGGGGACCGGGGAACGAGCAGTACTTC
CDR3aa: CASSVVGGPGNEQYF
v_gene: TRBV9
abundance: few
j_gene: TRBJ2-7
d_gene: NA

CDR3nt: TGTGCCTGGAGTGATTCGGTGGCCCAGCATTTT
CDR3aa: CAWSDSVAQHF
v_gene: TRBV30
abundance: few
j_gene: TRBJ1-5
d_gene: NA

CDR3nt: TGTGCCAGCAGCCCGACTAGCGGGACCCCGTTCTTC
CDR3aa: CASSPTSGTPFF
v_gene: TRBV12-3/TRBV12-4
abundance: many
j_gene: TRBJ2-1
d_gene: TRBD2

CDR3nt: TGCAGTGCTAGAGGCCCTAGCGTCGGAGAGACCCAGTACTTC
CDR3aa: CSARGPSVGETQYF
v_gene: TRBV20-1
abundance: many
j_gene: TRBJ2-5
d_gene: NA

CDR3nt: TGTGCCAGCAGCCAAGGACGAAGCGGGAGGCCACGGGCTGAGCAGTTCTTC
CDR3aa: CASSQGRSGRPRAEQFF
v_gene: TRBV3-1
abundance: many
j_gene: TRBJ2-1
d_gene: TRBD2

CDR3nt: TGTGCCAGCACCCCCGACTTTACATATGGCTACACCTTC
CDR3aa: CASTPDFTYGYTF
v_gene: TRBV6-1
abundance: many
j_gene: TRBJ1-2
d_gene: NA

CDR3nt: TGTGCCACCGGGACAGATCAAGAGACCCAGTACTTC
CDR3aa: CATGTDQETQYF
v_gene: TRBV7-6
abundance: many
j_gene: TRBJ2-5
d_gene: TRBD1

CDR3nt: TGTGCCAGCAGTTTTGCCATTCCGAACACCGGGGAGCTGTTTTTT
CDR3aa: CASSFAIPNTGELFF
v_gene: TRBV12-3/TRBV12-4
abundance: many
j_gene: TRBJ2-2
d_gene: NA

CDR3nt: TGCAGTTCTAGCGGACAAGAGACCCAGTACTTC
CDR3aa: CSSSGQETQYF
v_gene: TRBV20-1
abundance: many
j_gene: TRBJ2-5
d_gene: TRBD2

CDR3nt: TGTGCCAGCTCCGGGACTAGCCCCTTTGAAGGGCAGTTCTTC
CDR3aa: CASSGTSPFEGQFF
v_gene: TRBV18
abundance: many
j_gene: TRBJ2-1
d_gene: TRBD2

CDR3nt: TGTGCCAGTAGTATCTTACAGTCGGGTAGCACAGATACGCAGTATTTT
CDR3aa: CASSILQSGSTDTQYF
v_gene: TRBV19
abundance: NA
j_gene: TRBJ2-3
d_gene: NA

CDR3nt: TGCGCCAGCAGTGCCGGACAGGGTTTAAGCAATCAGCCCCAGCATTTT
CDR3aa: CASSAGQGLSNQPQHF
v_gene: TRBV10-2
abundance: many
j_gene: TRBJ1-5
d_gene: TRBD1

CDR3nt: TGTGCCAGCAGCTCGGGAGGGCCCCAGCATTTT
CDR3aa: CASSSGGPQHF
v_gene: TRBV11-3
abundance: many
j_gene: TRBJ1-5
d_gene: NA

CDR3nt: TGTGCCAGCAGCAGTGGAAGCGGGAGGGCCTACAATGAGCAGTTCTTC
CDR3aa: CASSSGSGRAYNEQFF
v_gene: TRBV7-3
abundance: once
j_gene: TRBJ2-1
d_gene: TRBD2

CDR3nt: TGTGCCAGCAGCCCCGACAGGGGGCAATGGGGTGGCTACACCTTC
CDR3aa: CASSPDRGQWGGYTF
v_gene: TRBV7-3
abundance: many
j_gene: TRBJ1-2
d_gene: TRBD1

CDR3nt: TGCGCCAGCAGCTTGTCCGGGTCACTGAACACTGAAGCTTTCTTT
CDR3aa: CASSLSGSLNTEAFF
v_gene: TRBV5-1
abundance: many
j_gene: TRBJ1-1
d_gene: NA

CDR3nt: TGTGCTAGTGGTTTAGACTCGCGGGGATGGAATGAGCAGTTCTTC
CDR3aa: CASGLDSRGWNEQFF
v_gene: TRBV12-5
abundance: many
j_gene: TRBJ2-1
d_gene: NA

CDR3nt: TGTGCCAGCAGTTACGTTCGGCCCTACGAGCAGTACTTC
CDR3aa: CASSYVRPYEQYF
v_gene: TRBV6-2/TRBV6-3
abundance: many
j_gene: TRBJ2-7
d_gene: NA

CDR3nt: TGTGCCAGCAGCCCGGGGGGAAACAATGAGCAGTTCTTC
CDR3aa: CASSPGGNNEQFF
v_gene: TRBV13
abundance: many
j_gene: TRBJ2-1
d_gene: TRBD2

CDR3nt: TGTGCCAGCCGTCCCGGACTAGCGGGAGGTAACAAAAACATTCAGTACTTC
CDR3aa: CASRPGLAGGNKNIQYF
v_gene: TRBV2
abundance: many
j_gene: TRBJ2-4
d_gene: TRBD2

CDR3nt: TGTGCCAGCACTTTCCTGGGACAGCCCCAGCATTTT
CDR3aa: CASTFLGQPQHF
v_gene: TRBV12-3/TRBV12-4
abundance: many
j_gene: TRBJ1-5
d_gene: NA

CDR3nt: TGTGCCTGCTCCTTCGGGGGAGGAACTTACAATGAGCAGTTCTTC
CDR3aa: CACSFGGGTYNEQFF
v_gene: TRBV19
abundance: many
j_gene: TRBJ2-1
d_gene: NA

CDR3nt: TGTGCCAGCAGCCCTTGGTCGAGCACTGAAGCTTTCTTT
CDR3aa: CASSPWSSTEAFF
v_gene: TRBV14
abundance: NA
j_gene: TRBJ1-1
d_gene: NA

CDR3nt: TGTGCCACCAGTGACATCAGACAGGGGAGCACAGATACGCAGTATTTT
CDR3aa: CATSDIRQGSTDTQYF
v_gene: TRBV24-1
abundance: NA
j_gene: TRBJ2-3
d_gene: TRBD1

CDR3nt: TGTGCCACCAGTGATGGCCCCTCGGGGGCAGGAGGCGAGCAGTACTTC
CDR3aa: CATSDGPSGAGGEQYF
v_gene: TRBV24-1
abundance: many
j_gene: TRBJ2-7
d_gene: NA